This is a list of T cell receptor beta chains from one sample in a study of Ad26.COV2.S vaccination and SARS-CoV-2 variants. Assay: immunoSEQ multiplex PCR; the TCRdb copy retains only in-frame clones and omits some. The sample has some 250,000 clones; roughly 90% are singletons. Sequencing was performed on peripheral blood, taken in a trial of Ad26.COV2.S vaccine versus placebo. The source is a person between 18 and 65 years old who received the Ad26.COV2.S COVID-19 vaccine or a placebo. Each CDR3 is given with its conserved first and last residue. A D gene is named only where the DNA matches it firmly. Rows may omit the clone size; those that give it use once, few, many or a size class.

CDR3aa,CDR3nt,v_gene,d_gene,abundance,len,j_gene
CASSRSSTDTQYF,TGTGCCAGCAGCCGATCTAGCACAGATACGCAGTATTTT,TRBV4-2,-,-,13,TRBJ2-3
CASSSEGGRATDTQYF,TGTGCCAGCAGCTCTGAGGGCGGGAGGGCCACAGATACGCAGTATTTT,TRBV7-2,TRBD2,-,16,TRBJ2-3
CASSSRQGMDSGNTIYF,TGCGCCAGCAGCTCAAGACAGGGGATGGACTCTGGAAACACCATATATTTT,TRBV5-1,TRBD1,-,17,TRBJ1-3
CASIIRGVLTSGNTIYF,TGTGCCAGCATCATCCGGGGGGTACTGACCTCTGGAAACACCATATATTTT,TRBV21-1,-,few,17,TRBJ1-3
CASSAPLGLAGLTDTQYF,TGTGCCAGCAGCGCTCCCCTTGGACTAGCGGGGCTCACAGATACGCAGTATTTT,TRBV7-2,TRBD2,-,18,TRBJ2-3
CASSRTLYEQYF,TGTGCCAGCAGCCGGACGTTATACGAGCAGTACTTC,TRBV13,-,-,12,TRBJ2-7
CASSQDGTGPNLYGYTF,TGCGCCAGCAGCCAAGATGGAACGGGCCCCAACCTCTATGGCTACACCTTC,TRBV4-3,-,-,17,TRBJ1-2
CASSPLGGTDTQYF,TGTGCCAGCAGCCCGCTAGGGGGAACAGATACGCAGTATTTT,TRBV7-3,-,-,14,TRBJ2-3
CASREQVKNIQYF,TGTGCCAGCAGAGAACAGGTGAAAAACATTCAGTACTTC,TRBV12-3/TRBV12-4,-,once,13,TRBJ2-4
CASSAQGPQEKLFF,TGTGCCAGCAGCGCCCAAGGTCCTCAGGAAAAACTGTTTTTT,TRBV9,-,-,14,TRBJ1-4
CASSLILGGNYEQYF,TGCGCCAGCAGCTTAATCTTGGGGGGGAACTACGAGCAGTACTTC,TRBV5-1,TRBD2,-,15,TRBJ2-7
CASSTGPVDTQYF,TGCGCCAGCAGCACCGGGCCGGTAGATACGCAGTATTTT,TRBV5-1,-,-,13,TRBJ2-3
CASSQASVLGTGRGEAFF,TGCGCCAGCAGCCAAGCCTCGGTCTTGGGGACAGGGAGAGGGGAAGCTTTCTTT,TRBV4-1,TRBD1,-,18,TRBJ1-1
CASSQGAGSFQPQHF,TGCGCCAGCAGCCAAGGTGCAGGGTCTTTTCAGCCCCAGCATTTT,TRBV4-3,-,-,15,TRBJ1-5
CASSLMGGLAAVSTDTQYF,TGTGCCAGCAGTTTAATGGGAGGACTAGCGGCAGTCAGCACAGATACGCAGTATTTT,TRBV28,TRBD2,-,19,TRBJ2-3
CAWSAWGGFYNEQFF,TGTGCCTGGAGTGCATGGGGGGGATTCTACAATGAGCAGTTCTTC,TRBV30,TRBD2,-,15,TRBJ2-1
CSASTGGSGYEQYF,TGCAGTGCTAGTACAGGGGGCAGTGGCTACGAGCAGTACTTC,TRBV20-1,TRBD1,-,14,TRBJ2-7
CASSPQGTLSYEQYF,TGTGCCAGCAGTCCACAGGGGACCCTATCCTACGAGCAGTACTTC,TRBV2,TRBD1,-,15,TRBJ2-7
CAAGLAGNNEQFF,TGTGCCGCTGGACTAGCGGGCAACAATGAGCAGTTCTTC,TRBV28,TRBD2,-,13,TRBJ2-1
CASSYGNGGSSYEQYF,TGTGCCAGCAGCTACGGGAACGGGGGGAGCTCCTACGAGCAGTACTTC,TRBV21-1,-,-,16,TRBJ2-7
CASSPAPSGGTGELFF,TGTGCCAGCAGCCCCGCGCCTAGCGGGGGGACCGGGGAGCTGTTTTTT,TRBV7-3,TRBD2,-,16,TRBJ2-2
CASSWGQGRYEQYF,TGTGCCAGCAGCTGGGGACAGGGGCGGTACGAGCAGTACTTC,TRBV5-5,TRBD1,-,14,TRBJ2-7
CASSISGHYEQYF,TGTGCCAGTAGTATATCGGGGCACTACGAGCAGTACTTC,TRBV19,-,-,13,TRBJ2-7
CASSLVAIQETQYF,TGTGCCAGCAGTTTGGTGGCAATCCAAGAGACCCAGTACTTC,TRBV28,-,-,14,TRBJ2-5
CAWSKGATYNEQFF,TGTGCCTGGAGTAAGGGCGCGACATACAATGAGCAGTTCTTC,TRBV30,-,-,14,TRBJ2-1
CASSIFSGGNEQFF,TGTGCCAGTAGTATTTTTAGCGGGGGCAATGAGCAGTTCTTC,TRBV19,TRBD2,-,14,TRBJ2-1
CASSGGLTNEKLFF,TGTGCCAGCAGCGGGGGACTGACTAATGAAAAACTGTTTTTT,TRBV9,-,-,14,TRBJ1-4
CATSREAGMYGYGYTF,TGTGCCACCAGCAGAGAGGCAGGGATGTATGGCTATGGCTACACCTTC,TRBV15,-,few,16,TRBJ1-2
CASSPGLAGADTQYF,TGCGCCAGCAGCCCGGGACTAGCTGGCGCAGATACGCAGTATTTT,TRBV5-1,TRBD2,-,15,TRBJ2-3
CASSLGVGTPEYF,TGTGCCAGCAGCTTAGGGGTAGGAACGCCAGAGTATTTT,TRBV11-3,-,-,13,TRBJ2-3
CASSSTLRGSLAGYNEQFF,TGCGCCAGCTCCTCAACCCTAAGGGGGAGCCTAGCGGGGTACAATGAGCAGTTCTTC,TRBV4-3,TRBD2,-,19,TRBJ2-1
CAWSPGQNQPQHF,TGTGCCTGGAGTCCCGGACAGAATCAGCCCCAGCATTTT,TRBV30,-,-,13,TRBJ1-5
CAIRDGGWTRNEQFF,TGTGCAATCCGGGACGGCGGGTGGACGAGGAATGAGCAGTTCTTC,TRBV7-9,-,-,15,TRBJ2-1
CASSLAHRGEETQYF,TGTGCCAGCAGCTTAGCGCACAGGGGAGAGGAGACCCAGTACTTC,TRBV11-2,TRBD1,-,15,TRBJ2-5
CASSEAEGRANSPLHF,TGTGCCAGCAGTGAAGCGGAGGGCCGCGCTAATTCACCCCTCCACTTT,TRBV6-1,-,-,16,TRBJ1-6
CASSQGGTSSTDTQYF,TGCGCCAGCAGCCAAGGGGGGACTAGCAGCACAGATACGCAGTATTTT,TRBV4-3,TRBD2,-,16,TRBJ2-3
CASSIAGPAKNIQYF,TGTGCCAGTAGTATTGCGGGGCCAGCCAAAAACATTCAGTACTTC,TRBV19,-,-,15,TRBJ2-4
CASSVAVAPGNTIYF,TGTGCCAGCAGCGTAGCTGTTGCTCCTGGAAACACCATATATTTT,TRBV9,-,-,15,TRBJ1-3
CASSARPAATLHF,TGTGCCAGCAGCGCCCGTCCCGCAGCCACCCTCCACTTT,TRBV7-9,-,-,13,TRBJ1-6
CASSKQGPTYEQYF,TGTGCCAGCAGCAAACAGGGCCCTACCTACGAGCAGTACTTC,TRBV25-1,-,-,14,TRBJ2-7
CSAGLAAEQFF,TGCAGTGCTGGACTAGCGGCTGAGCAGTTCTTC,TRBV20-1,TRBD2,once,11,TRBJ2-1
CASSLSGGSTEAFF,TGTGCCAGCAGTTTATCCGGGGGGAGCACTGAAGCTTTCTTT,TRBV28,-,few,14,TRBJ1-1
CASRGLAYEQFF,TGTGCCAGTAGGGGACTAGCGTATGAGCAGTTCTTC,TRBV19,TRBD2,-,12,TRBJ2-1
CAISVLAGLLQETQYF,TGTGCCATCAGTGTACTAGCGGGGCTCCTTCAAGAGACCCAGTACTTC,TRBV10-3,TRBD2,once,16,TRBJ2-5
CASSLGLAGGTYNEQFF,TGTGCCAGCAGCTTGGGACTAGCGGGTGGGACCTACAATGAGCAGTTCTTC,TRBV7-6,TRBD2,-,17,TRBJ2-1
CASSPLSGGRETQYF,TGTGCCAGCAGTCCTCTCTCAGGGGGCAGGGAGACCCAGTACTTC,TRBV6-5,TRBD1,-,15,TRBJ2-5
CASRYGQNAYEQYF,TGTGCCAGCAGGTATGGACAGAACGCCTACGAGCAGTACTTC,TRBV6-5,-,few,14,TRBJ2-7
CASQGNWDSPLHF,TGTGCCAGTCAGGGAAATTGGGATTCACCCCTCCACTTT,TRBV28,-,-,13,TRBJ1-6
CAWRGLMGNNSPLHF,TGTGCCTGGAGGGGGTTAATGGGGAATAATTCACCCCTCCACTTT,TRBV30,-,-,15,TRBJ1-6
CASSIRGTGLAGMNTEAFF,TGTGCCAGTAGTATAAGGGGGACAGGGTTGGCGGGTATGAACACTGAAGCTTTCTTT,TRBV19,TRBD1,-,19,TRBJ1-1
CASSHTSGLGDTQYF,TGTGCCAGCAGCCATACTAGCGGGCTCGGAGATACGCAGTATTTT,TRBV11-1,TRBD2,-,15,TRBJ2-3
CASSRQREVYNSPLHF,TGTGCCAGCAGCCGACAGAGGGAAGTGTATAATTCACCCCTCCACTTT,TRBV4-2,-,-,16,TRBJ1-6
CASSSRQSTEAFF,TGTGCCAGCAGTTCGAGACAGAGCACTGAAGCTTTCTTT,TRBV12-3/TRBV12-4,-,-,13,TRBJ1-1
CAIRAGQGLTDTQYF,TGTGCCATCAGGGCGGGACAGGGGCTGACAGATACGCAGTATTTT,TRBV10-3,TRBD1,-,15,TRBJ2-3
CASSLYGREAFF,TGTGCCAGCAGTTTGTATGGGCGCGAAGCTTTCTTT,TRBV28,-,-,12,TRBJ1-1
CAWSVGRAPHEQYF,TGTGCCTGGAGTGTGGGGAGGGCCCCACACGAGCAGTACTTC,TRBV30,TRBD2,-,14,TRBJ2-7
CASSSPPAQRGVILSQYF,TGTGCCAGCAGTTCACCCCCGGCTCAGCGGGGGGTAATATTGTCCCAGTACTTC,TRBV27,TRBD2,-,18,TRBJ2-5
CAILDRDRGYEQYF,TGTGCCATCCTGGACCGGGACAGGGGATACGAGCAGTACTTC,TRBV10-3,TRBD1,-,14,TRBJ2-7
CASSNPTGANTGELFF,TGCGCCAGCAGCAACCCGACAGGAGCCAACACCGGGGAGCTGTTTTTT,TRBV5-1,-,-,16,TRBJ2-2